Below are 10 T cell receptor beta chains sequenced from a single sample in a study of early T cells in non-severe SARS-CoV-2 infection. MiXCR, run by TCRdb on the 5' RACE reads, gives a single entry per CDR3 protein. The repertoire holds approximately 48,000 distinct CDR3 sequences, with roughly 6% as singletons. The source was whole blood, collected at baseline. These TCRs come from an adult who was a healthcare worker with PCR-confirmed SARS-CoV-2 infection or an uninfected control (not recorded which).

This clonotype was counted between two and nine times. The V call is TRBV11-2, the J call TRBJ2-5; the D call may be TRBD1 or TRBD2 (5 bases each). V lost 9 bases and J 3 bases, leaving 17 bases between the germline ends. There are 14 residues in the CDR3. Germline assignment: CDR1 SGHAT and CDR2 FQNNGV. CDR3 sequence: CASFRGPPKETQYF. The DNA for the CDR3 is TGTGCCAGTTTCCGGGGACCGCCCAAAGAGACCCAGTACTTC.

This clonotype was detected a few times. V usage is TRBV9 and J usage is TRBJ2-7; no reliable D call. Germline CDR1 SGDLS, CDR2 YYNGEE. The CDR3 length is 14 residues. Deletions cut 0 bases from V and 2 bases from J, with 9 bases between. The CDR3, as DNA: TGTGCCAGCAGCGTAGACCCTTCCCCCTACGAGCAGTACTTC. Translation: CASSVDPSPYEQYF.

This clonotype was seen at least ten times. The chain combines TRBV7-2 with TRBJ1-5; D possibly corresponds to TRBD1 (5 bases). The CDR3 contains 14 residues. Germline V gives CDR1 SGHTA, CDR2 FQGNSA. V was cut by 0 bases and J by 3 bases, with 6 bases left in between. The CDR3 spells CASSLAGVNQPQHF. For the CDR3, the DNA is TGTGCCAGCAGCTTAGCAGGGGTCAATCAGCCCCAGCATTTT. Full variable domain (missing parts from reference TRBV7-2 and TRBJ1-5): GAGVSQSPSNKVTEKGKDVELRCDPISGHTALYWYRQSLGQGLEFLIYFQGNSAPDKSGLPSDRFSAERTGGSVSTLTIQRTQQEDSAVYLCASSLAGVNQPQHFGDGTRLSIL.

This clonotype was seen many times. The chain uses TRBV7-6 and TRBJ1-3; D is unresolved. Germline V lookup: CDR1 SGHVS, CDR2 FNYEAQ. The CDR3 length is 17 residues. Trimming left V 1 base short and J 3 bases short, with 16 bases between. This chain's CDR3 is CASSLEGESDFGNTIYF. CDR3 DNA sequence: TGTGCCAGCAGCTTAGAAGGAGAGTCCGATTTTGGAAACACCATATATTTT.

This clonotype was recorded a few times. The rearrangement links TRBV9 to TRBJ1-6; 7 bases map to TRBD1. From germline, CDR1 is SGDLS and CDR2 YYNGEE. This CDR3 spans 16 amino acids. V gave up 0 bases and J gave up 8 bases; unmatched junction bases: 8. The CDR3 bases are TGTGCCAGCAGCGTAGGAACAGGGGAATTTGATTCACCCCTCCACTTT. Protein: CASSVGTGEFDSPLHF. Combining the CDR3 with reference TRBV9 and TRBJ1-6 gives the whole variable domain DSGVTQTPKHLITATGQRVTLRCSPRSGDLSVYWYQQSLDQGLQFLIQYYNGEERAKGNILERFSAQQFPDLHSELNLSSLELGDSALYFCASSVGTGEFDSPLHFGNGTRLTVT.

This chain links TRBV6-1 with TRBJ2-2, with 8 nucleotides matching TRBD1. This CDR3 has 20 amino acids. V shed 1 base, J shed 7 bases, and the junction held 20 bases outside the gene matches. CDR1 and CDR2 (germline): MNHNS, SASEGT. The CDR3 region is CASSEDFWQGANIFGGELFF. CDR3 nucleotides: TGTGCCAGCAGTGAAGATTTTTGGCAGGGGGCTAATATCTTCGGCGGGGAGCTGTTTTTT.

This clonotype appeared a few times. The chain links TRBV11-2 to TRBJ1-2; D is uncertain. This CDR3 is 15 amino acids long. V was pared by 2 bases and J by 4 bases, with 14 bases between. Germline V CDR1 and CDR2: SGHAT, FQNNGV. CDR3 sequence (DNA): TGTGCCAGCAGCTTAACTACAGAACAGACCTATGGCTACACCTTC. Its translation is CASSLTTEQTYGYTF. Together with reference TRBV11-2 and TRBJ1-2, the CDR3 gives the full variable domain: EAGVAQSPRYKIIEKRQSVAFWCNPISGHATLYWYQQILGQGPKLLIQFQNNGVVDDSQLPKDRFSAERLKGVDSTLKIQPAKLEDSAVYLCASSLTTEQTYGYTFGSGTRLTVV.

This clonotype turned up a few times. The genes are TRBV5-4 and TRBJ2-5; 12 bases are a match to TRBD2. The CDR3 length is 15 residues. After removal of 0 bases from V and 4 bases from J, the junction contained 1 base not matched to a gene. CDR1 and CDR2 from the germline V gene are SGHNT and YYREEE (reference sequence). CDR3 DNA: TGTGCCAGCAGCTTGGTACTAGCGGGGGGAGAGACCCAGTACTTC. This gives the protein CASSLVLAGGETQYF.

In its sample, this clonotype was seen many times. V is TRBV7-9 and J is TRBJ2-7, with D possibly being TRBD1 (5 bases). V was pared by 4 bases and J by 4 bases, with 14 bases between. Germline lookup yields CDR1 SEHNR and CDR2 FQNEAQ (reference sequence). The CDR3 has 14 residues. The CDR3 reads CASSSMDKNYEQYF. CDR3 in DNA: TGTGCCAGCAGCTCCATGGACAAGAATTACGAGCAGTACTTC.

The chain joins TRBV29-1 to TRBJ1-6; D unresolved. Deletions cut 6 bases from V and 10 bases from J, with 19 bases between. The CDR3 runs 14 residues. The V gene's germline CDR1 is SQVTM and CDR2 ANQGSEA. DNA of the CDR3: TGCAGCGTCCGAGTACTTGGTCTGGGGTCACCCCTCCACTTT. Amino acid sequence: CSVRVLGLGSPLHF.